The rows below give T cell receptor beta chains drawn from one sample of a study of cytotoxic CD8 clonotypes in ibrutinib-treated CLL. The method was immunoSEQ multiplex PCR; TCRdb's version includes in-frame clones alone and lacks a portion of them. The profile shows about 97,000 clones, over 60% of them singletons. The source was PBMCs, collected after 24 months of ibrutinib treatment. The receptors were gathered from a human donor with chronic lymphocytic leukemia. Both conserved end residues are part of each CDR3. Fields, in order: CDR3 DNA, CDR3 protein, clone size, D gene, J gene, V gene. D genes are given only for firm matches. Clone size is stated in some rows and not others, as once, few, many or a class when expanded.

DNA: TGTGCCAGCTCACCCGTACAGGGGTCTGCTTACACAGATACGCAGTATTTT
CDR3: CASSPVQGSAYTDTQYF
size: NA
D: TRBD1
J: TRBJ2-3
V: TRBV18

DNA: TGCGCCAGCAGCTTCCAGCCAACTAATGAAAAACTGTTTTTT
CDR3: CASSFQPTNEKLFF
size: once
D: NA
J: TRBJ1-4
V: TRBV5-1

DNA: TGTGCCTGGACCCGTAGCCCGGGACAGGGTCCCTACGAGCAGTACTTC
CDR3: CAWTRSPGQGPYEQYF
size: NA
D: TRBD1
J: TRBJ2-7
V: TRBV30

DNA: TGCGCCAGCAGCCCCGGGAAATTAGCGGGAGGCTCCTACAATGAGCAGTTCTTC
CDR3: CASSPGKLAGGSYNEQFF
size: many
D: TRBD2
J: TRBJ2-1
V: TRBV5-1

DNA: TGCGCCAGCAGCCCGAACCGGGACAGGGGTACCGGGGAGCTGTTTTTT
CDR3: CASSPNRDRGTGELFF
size: once
D: TRBD1
J: TRBJ2-2
V: TRBV5-1

DNA: TGTGCCAGCAGTCATGAAGATACGCAGTATTTT
CDR3: CASSHEDTQYF
size: NA
D: NA
J: TRBJ2-3
V: TRBV7-8

DNA: TGCGCCAGCAGCTTATTGGTCAACTATGGCTACACCTTC
CDR3: CASSLLVNYGYTF
size: NA
D: NA
J: TRBJ1-2
V: TRBV5-1

DNA: TGTGCCAGCAGCGTAGGGGTTACTAGCACAGATACGCAGTATTTT
CDR3: CASSVGVTSTDTQYF
size: once
D: NA
J: TRBJ2-3
V: TRBV9

DNA: TGTGCCTGGAGGGGACCTCGGCGGACAGGGGGCTACGAGCAGTACTTC
CDR3: CAWRGPRRTGGYEQYF
size: few
D: TRBD1
J: TRBJ2-7
V: TRBV30

DNA: TGTGCCAGCAGCCCCCTACTTAAAACCAGGGCCCCTGGGGCCAACGTCCTGACTTTC
CDR3: CASSPLLKTRAPGANVLTF
size: once
D: NA
J: TRBJ2-6
V: TRBV5-6

DNA: TGTGCCAGCAGTTCGCAGGGCTCCGGTGAAAAACTGTTTTTT
CDR3: CASSSQGSGEKLFF
size: few
D: NA
J: TRBJ1-4
V: TRBV28

DNA: TGTGCCAGCTCACCACAAACCGGAGGGGGCGAGACCCAGTACTTC
CDR3: CASSPQTGGGETQYF
size: NA
D: NA
J: TRBJ2-5
V: TRBV18

DNA: TGTGCCAGCAGTTTATGGACAGGTCATGGCTACACCTTC
CDR3: CASSLWTGHGYTF
size: NA
D: TRBD1
J: TRBJ1-2
V: TRBV27

DNA: TGTGCAAGTCGCTTAGCCCGGGATAGCGGGGCCCAAGAGACCCAGTACTTC
CDR3: CASRLARDSGAQETQYF
size: NA
D: NA
J: TRBJ2-5
V: TRBV12-2

DNA: TGCGCCAGCAGCCAAGAAGATTTACCCGGGACAGGGGAAGTTTTCCAGTACTTC
CDR3: CASSQEDLPGTGEVFQYF
size: NA
D: TRBD1
J: TRBJ2-5
V: TRBV4-3

DNA: TGTGCCAGCAGCCCTCCGCAGGGGGCAGATATAACAGATACGCAGTATTTT
CDR3: CASSPPQGADITDTQYF
size: NA
D: TRBD1
J: TRBJ2-3
V: TRBV27

DNA: TGTGCCAGCAGTTACCCCCCTAACCCTCTCCGGTACGAGCAGTACTTC
CDR3: CASSYPPNPLRYEQYF
size: NA
D: NA
J: TRBJ2-7
V: TRBV6-6

DNA: TGTGCCAGCAGCTTAGGGACTGGATCCTACGAGCAGTACTTC
CDR3: CASSLGTGSYEQYF
size: NA
D: NA
J: TRBJ2-7
V: TRBV7-2

DNA: TGTGCCAGCAAACTAGGACAGGGGAACTATGGCTACACCTTC
CDR3: CASKLGQGNYGYTF
size: NA
D: TRBD1
J: TRBJ1-2
V: TRBV6-1

DNA: TGTGCCAGCAGTGGGGACCTATTACAGCTGAACACTGAAGCTTTCTTT
CDR3: CASSGDLLQLNTEAFF
size: NA
D: NA
J: TRBJ1-1
V: TRBV2

DNA: TGTGCCAGTAGTATAGATTTGGCCGGGACACCGGGGGAAGATACGCAGTATTTT
CDR3: CASSIDLAGTPGEDTQYF
size: NA
D: NA
J: TRBJ2-3
V: TRBV19

DNA: TGTGCCAGCAGCGTAGCCGGACAACCTCATCAGCCCCAGCATTTT
CDR3: CASSVAGQPHQPQHF
size: few
D: NA
J: TRBJ1-5
V: TRBV9

DNA: TGTGCCAGCAGTGGAAGACAGAACACTGAAGCTTTCTTT
CDR3: CASSGRQNTEAFF
size: NA
D: NA
J: TRBJ1-1
V: TRBV2

DNA: TGTGCCAGCAGTGCTTTTGTTTCGACAGGTGGAAACACCATATATTTT
CDR3: CASSAFVSTGGNTIYF
size: NA
D: NA
J: TRBJ1-3
V: TRBV2

DNA: TGTGCCAGCAGTTTACTCCAGGGGACGAGCAATGAGCAGTTCTTC
CDR3: CASSLLQGTSNEQFF
size: NA
D: NA
J: TRBJ2-1
V: TRBV28

DNA: TGTGCCAGCAGTGAAGCTGGGACTAGCGGGAGAGGTGAGCAGTTCTTC
CDR3: CASSEAGTSGRGEQFF
size: NA
D: TRBD2
J: TRBJ2-1
V: TRBV2

DNA: TGTGCCAGCAGCTTTGCGGGGGGTCTCACAGATACGCAGTATTTT
CDR3: CASSFAGGLTDTQYF
size: once
D: TRBD2
J: TRBJ2-3
V: TRBV7-9

DNA: TGTGCCAGCAGCTTAGGGGCGGGAGAACTATACAATGAGCAGTTCTTC
CDR3: CASSLGAGELYNEQFF
size: NA
D: TRBD2
J: TRBJ2-1
V: TRBV7-3

DNA: TGTGCCAGCAGCTTAGCTCCCGTAAAGGAGAACACTGAAGCTTTCTTT
CDR3: CASSLAPVKENTEAFF
size: NA
D: NA
J: TRBJ1-1
V: TRBV11-2

DNA: TGTGCCAGCAGTGAAGCGCTTCTTACCGGGGAGCTGTTTTTT
CDR3: CASSEALLTGELFF
size: NA
D: NA
J: TRBJ2-2
V: TRBV2

DNA: TGTGCCAGCAGTTCCCGACAGGGGTTAAACTATGGCTACACCTTC
CDR3: CASSSRQGLNYGYTF
size: NA
D: TRBD1
J: TRBJ1-2
V: TRBV27

DNA: TGTGCCTGGAGTGGAAGCGGGAGGGGAACAGATACGCAGTATTTT
CDR3: CAWSGSGRGTDTQYF
size: NA
D: TRBD2
J: TRBJ2-3
V: TRBV30

DNA: TGTGCCAGCAGCTTTTGGGACAGGGCGTTCTATGGCTACACCTTC
CDR3: CASSFWDRAFYGYTF
size: NA
D: TRBD1
J: TRBJ1-2
V: TRBV5-4

DNA: TGTGCCAGCAGCTTAGTCAGGACTAGTGCCGATGAGCAGTTCTTC
CDR3: CASSLVRTSADEQFF
size: once
D: TRBD2
J: TRBJ2-1
V: TRBV7-9

DNA: TGTGCCAGCAGCTTGGGGACAGGGGTCACAGATACGCAGTATTTT
CDR3: CASSLGTGVTDTQYF
size: NA
D: TRBD1
J: TRBJ2-3
V: TRBV5-5

DNA: TGTGCCAGCAGCTTAATAGAGAACACTGAAGCTTTCTTT
CDR3: CASSLIENTEAFF
size: NA
D: NA
J: TRBJ1-1
V: TRBV7-2

DNA: TGTGCCAGCAGTTACACGGGAGCGGGCGGGGAGCTGTTTTTT
CDR3: CASSYTGAGGELFF
size: few
D: NA
J: TRBJ2-2
V: TRBV6-6

DNA: TGTGCCAGCAGCGCCGTGGGGGGAAGCAATCAGCCCCAGCATTTT
CDR3: CASSAVGGSNQPQHF
size: NA
D: NA
J: TRBJ1-5
V: TRBV27

DNA: TGTGCCTGGAGTGCCGGGGTGGGGCCCCAGCATTTT
CDR3: CAWSAGVGPQHF
size: NA
D: NA
J: TRBJ1-5
V: TRBV30

DNA: TGTGCCAGCAGCGCTGGGGAGGGGGCCATCGGAGCTTTCTTT
CDR3: CASSAGEGAIGAFF
size: few
D: TRBD1
J: TRBJ1-1
V: TRBV9

DNA: TGTGCCAGCAGTTCTGCAGAGGGGAACACTGAAGCTTTCTTT
CDR3: CASSSAEGNTEAFF
size: NA
D: NA
J: TRBJ1-1
V: TRBV27

DNA: TGTGCCAGCGAAACGGCGGGAGGTGGTTACGAGCAGTACTTC
CDR3: CASETAGGGYEQYF
size: once
D: TRBD2
J: TRBJ2-7
V: TRBV13

DNA: TGTGCCACCCGGACAGGGGCTAATGAAAAACTGTTTTTT
CDR3: CATRTGANEKLFF
size: few
D: TRBD1
J: TRBJ1-4
V: TRBV28

DNA: TGTGCCAGCTCCCCGCCTAACAATGAGCAGTTCTTC
CDR3: CASSPPNNEQFF
size: NA
D: NA
J: TRBJ2-1
V: TRBV18

DNA: TGCGCCAGCAGCTGGGGTGGCAATCAGCCCCAGCATTTT
CDR3: CASSWGGNQPQHF
size: NA
D: NA
J: TRBJ1-5
V: TRBV5-1

DNA: TGTGCCAGCAGCCCCGGTCCTAGCAGACCCTACGAGCAGTACTTC
CDR3: CASSPGPSRPYEQYF
size: NA
D: NA
J: TRBJ2-7
V: TRBV5-4

DNA: TGTGCCAGCAGCTTATCCGGGGGAGAGACCCAGTACTTC
CDR3: CASSLSGGETQYF
size: once
D: NA
J: TRBJ2-5
V: TRBV7-2

DNA: TGTGCTAGCAGCAATAGCGGAGATACGCAGTATTTT
CDR3: CASSNSGDTQYF
size: NA
D: NA
J: TRBJ2-3
V: TRBV7-7

DNA: TGCGCCAGCACTCTTAGCGGGAGCTCACTCGAGCAGTACTTC
CDR3: CASTLSGSSLEQYF
size: NA
D: TRBD2
J: TRBJ2-7
V: TRBV5-1

DNA: TGTGCCAGCAGCTCTCCAGGGGGCACCGGGGAGCTGTTTTTT
CDR3: CASSSPGGTGELFF
size: NA
D: TRBD1
J: TRBJ2-2
V: TRBV9

DNA: TGTGCCAGTAGTTACCCAACCTCCTACGAGCAGTACTTC
CDR3: CASSYPTSYEQYF
size: NA
D: NA
J: TRBJ2-7
V: TRBV19